The sequence of this T cell receptor beta chain was determined in a study of shared clonotypes between healthy human individuals. The repertoire was sequenced with immunoSEQ multiplex PCR; TCRdb's copy has only in-frame clones and lacks some. Of approximately 2.4 million clones listed, more than 90% are singletons. CDR1 and CDR2 from the germline V gene are KGHSH and LQKENI. The CDR3 consists of 13 residues. The ends were cut back, 3 bases at V and 2 bases at J, with 8 bases in the middle. With respect to this clone: This specimen includes other DNA sequences encoding the same CDR3.

The material sequenced was naive CD4+ T cells sorted from blood. The subset denotes: CD45RA+ positively selected. The rearrangement joins TRBV18 to TRBJ2-7; D not certain. The source is a man between 18 and 29 years old in good health. The CDR3 reads CASSPSGTYEQYF. The DNA for the CDR3 is TGTGCCAGCTCACCCAGTGGGACCTACGAGCAGTACTTC.